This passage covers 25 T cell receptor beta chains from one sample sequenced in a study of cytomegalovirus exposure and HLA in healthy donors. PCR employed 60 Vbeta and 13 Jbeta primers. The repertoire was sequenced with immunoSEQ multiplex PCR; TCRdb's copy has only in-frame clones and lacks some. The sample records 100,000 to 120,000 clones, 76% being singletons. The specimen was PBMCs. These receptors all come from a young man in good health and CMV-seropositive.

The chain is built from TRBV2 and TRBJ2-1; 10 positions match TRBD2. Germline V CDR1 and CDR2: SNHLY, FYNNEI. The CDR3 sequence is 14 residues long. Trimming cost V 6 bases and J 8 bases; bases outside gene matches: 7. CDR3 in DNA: TGTGCCAGCAGCCAGAGCGGGGGGGCCCATGAGCAGTTCTTC. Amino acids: CASSQSGGAHEQFF.

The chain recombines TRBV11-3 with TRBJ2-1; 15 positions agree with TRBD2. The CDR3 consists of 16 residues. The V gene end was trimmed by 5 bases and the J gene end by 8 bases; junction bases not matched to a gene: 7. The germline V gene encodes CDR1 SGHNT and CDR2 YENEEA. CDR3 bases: TGTGCCAGCAGCCGGACTAGCGGGGGGGTCTTATATGAGCAGTTCTTC. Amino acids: CASSRTSGGVLYEQFF.

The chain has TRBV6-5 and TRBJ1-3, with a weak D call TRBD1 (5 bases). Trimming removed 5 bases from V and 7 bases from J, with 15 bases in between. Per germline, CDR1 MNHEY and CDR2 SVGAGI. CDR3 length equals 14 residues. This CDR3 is CASSPGGFGNTIYF. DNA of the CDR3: TGTGCCAGCAGTCCGGGGGGTTTTGGCAACACCATATATTTT.

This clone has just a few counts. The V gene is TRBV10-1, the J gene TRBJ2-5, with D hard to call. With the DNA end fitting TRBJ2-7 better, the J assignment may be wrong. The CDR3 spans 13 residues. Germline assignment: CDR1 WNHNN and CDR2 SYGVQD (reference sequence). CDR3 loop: CASSELVTYEQYF. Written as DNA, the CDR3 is TGCGCCAGCAGTGAGCTAGTTACCTACGAGCAGTACTTC.

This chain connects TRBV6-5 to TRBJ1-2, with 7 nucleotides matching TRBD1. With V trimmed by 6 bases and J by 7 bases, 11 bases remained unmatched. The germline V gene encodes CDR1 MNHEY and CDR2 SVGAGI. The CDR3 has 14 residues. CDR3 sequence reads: CASREGGRDSGYTF. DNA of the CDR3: TGTGCCAGCAGGGAAGGGGGCAGGGATAGTGGCTACACCTTC.

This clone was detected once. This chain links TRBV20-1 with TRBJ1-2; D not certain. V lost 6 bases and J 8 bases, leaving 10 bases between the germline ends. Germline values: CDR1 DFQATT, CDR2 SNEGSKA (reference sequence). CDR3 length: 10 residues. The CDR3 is CSAGSRGYTF. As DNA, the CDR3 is TGCAGTGCGGGCAGTCGGGGCTACACCTTC.

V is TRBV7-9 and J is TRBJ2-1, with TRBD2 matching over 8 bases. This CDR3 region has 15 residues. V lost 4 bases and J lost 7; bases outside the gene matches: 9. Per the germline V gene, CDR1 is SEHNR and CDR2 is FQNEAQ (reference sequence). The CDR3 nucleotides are TGTGCCAGCAGCTCCTCCTCGGGGGGGATTAATGAGCAGTTCTTC. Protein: CASSSSSGGINEQFF.

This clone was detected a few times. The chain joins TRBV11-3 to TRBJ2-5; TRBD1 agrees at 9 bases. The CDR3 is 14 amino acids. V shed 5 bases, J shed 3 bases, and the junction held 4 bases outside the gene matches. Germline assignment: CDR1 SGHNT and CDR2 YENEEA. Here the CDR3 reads CASSPRTGEETQYF. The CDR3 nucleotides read TGTGCCAGCAGCCCACGGACAGGGGAAGAGACCCAGTACTTC.

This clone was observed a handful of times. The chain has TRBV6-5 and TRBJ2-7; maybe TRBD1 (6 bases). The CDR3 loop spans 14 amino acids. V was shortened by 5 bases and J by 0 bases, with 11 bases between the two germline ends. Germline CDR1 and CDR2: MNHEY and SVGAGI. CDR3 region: CASSPNRDSYEQYF. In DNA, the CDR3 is TGTGCCAGCAGTCCAAACAGGGACTCCTACGAGCAGTACTTC.

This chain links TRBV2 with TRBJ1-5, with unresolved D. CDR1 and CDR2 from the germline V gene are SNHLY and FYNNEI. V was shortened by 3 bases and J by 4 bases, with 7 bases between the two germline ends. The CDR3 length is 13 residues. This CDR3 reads CASSDIENQPQHF. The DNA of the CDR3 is TGTGCCAGCAGTGATATCGAGAATCAGCCCCAGCATTTT.

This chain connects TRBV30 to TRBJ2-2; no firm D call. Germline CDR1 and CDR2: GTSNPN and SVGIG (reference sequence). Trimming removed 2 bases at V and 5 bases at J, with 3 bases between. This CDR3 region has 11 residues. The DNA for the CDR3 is TGTGCCTGGAGTCCAACCGGGGAGCTGTTTTTT. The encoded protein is CAWSPTGELFF.

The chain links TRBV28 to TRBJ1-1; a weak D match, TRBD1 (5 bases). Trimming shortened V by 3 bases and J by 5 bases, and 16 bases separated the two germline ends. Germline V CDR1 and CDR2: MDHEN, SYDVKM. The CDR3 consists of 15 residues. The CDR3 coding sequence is TGTGCCAGCAGTTTGCCCCTAGGGGTTGGGACTGAAGCTTTCTTT. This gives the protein CASSLPLGVGTEAFF.

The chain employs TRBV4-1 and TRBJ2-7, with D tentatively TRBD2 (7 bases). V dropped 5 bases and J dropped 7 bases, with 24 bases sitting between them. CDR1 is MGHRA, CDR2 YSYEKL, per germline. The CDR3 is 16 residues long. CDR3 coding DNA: TGCGCCAGCAGCACCGTCCTGGGCCGGGGGGCTGGAGAGCAGTACTTC. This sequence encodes CASSTVLGRGAGEQYF.

CDR3 amino acids: CATLRGTEAFF. The CDR3 nucleotides read TGTGCCACCCTTAGAGGCACTGAAGCTTTCTTT. The rearrangement joins TRBV27 to TRBJ1-1; D call uncertain. The CDR3 has 11 amino acids. Germline V gene sequence: CDR1 MNHEY, CDR2 SMNVEV (reference sequence). V was pared by 10 bases and J by 4 bases, with 10 bases between.

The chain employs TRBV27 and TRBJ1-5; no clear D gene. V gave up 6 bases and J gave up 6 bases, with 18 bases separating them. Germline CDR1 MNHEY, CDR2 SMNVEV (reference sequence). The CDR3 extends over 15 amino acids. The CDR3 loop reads CASSDLPGFSQPQHF. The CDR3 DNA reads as TGTGCCAGCAGCGACCTTCCAGGCTTTAGTCAGCCCCAGCATTTT.

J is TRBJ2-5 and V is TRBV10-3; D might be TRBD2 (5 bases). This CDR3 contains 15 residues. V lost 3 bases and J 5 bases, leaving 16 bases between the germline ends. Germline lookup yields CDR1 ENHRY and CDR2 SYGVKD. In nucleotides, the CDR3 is TGTGCCATCAGTGACGACTACATAGGGAAGGAGACCCAGTACTTC. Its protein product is CAISDDYIGKETQYF.

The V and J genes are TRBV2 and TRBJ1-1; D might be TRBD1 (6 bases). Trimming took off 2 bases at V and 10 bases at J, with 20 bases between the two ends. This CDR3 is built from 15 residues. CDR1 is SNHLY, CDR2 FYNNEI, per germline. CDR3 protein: CASSEPPVRGSLAFF. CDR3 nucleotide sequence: TGTGCCAGCAGTGAACCCCCCGTGAGGGGGAGCCTAGCTTTCTTT.

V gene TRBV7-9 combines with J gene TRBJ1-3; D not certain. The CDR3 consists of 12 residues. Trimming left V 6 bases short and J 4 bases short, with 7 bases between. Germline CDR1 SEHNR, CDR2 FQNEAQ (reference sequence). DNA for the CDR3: TGTGCCAGCAGGTCAGCGGGAAACACCATATATTTT. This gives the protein CASRSAGNTIYF. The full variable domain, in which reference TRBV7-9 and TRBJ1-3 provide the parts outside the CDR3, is DTGVSQNPRHKITKRGQNVTFRCDPISEHNRLYWYRQTLGQGPEFLTYFQNEAQLEKSRLLSDRFSAERPKGSFSTLEIQRTEQGDSAMYLCASRSAGNTIYFGEGSWLTVV.

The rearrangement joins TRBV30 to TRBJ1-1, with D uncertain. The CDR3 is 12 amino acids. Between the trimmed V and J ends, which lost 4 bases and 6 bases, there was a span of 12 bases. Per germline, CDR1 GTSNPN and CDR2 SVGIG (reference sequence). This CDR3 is CAWTPRVPEAFF. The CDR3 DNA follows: TGTGCCTGGACCCCCCGAGTACCTGAAGCTTTCTTT.

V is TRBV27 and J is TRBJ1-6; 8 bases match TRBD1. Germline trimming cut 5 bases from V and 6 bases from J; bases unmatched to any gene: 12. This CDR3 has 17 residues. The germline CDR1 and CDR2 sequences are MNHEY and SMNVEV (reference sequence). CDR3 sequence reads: CASSLLRTGFSNSPLHF. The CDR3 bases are TGTGCCAGCAGTCTCCTCAGGACAGGGTTTAGTAATTCACCCCTCCACTTT.

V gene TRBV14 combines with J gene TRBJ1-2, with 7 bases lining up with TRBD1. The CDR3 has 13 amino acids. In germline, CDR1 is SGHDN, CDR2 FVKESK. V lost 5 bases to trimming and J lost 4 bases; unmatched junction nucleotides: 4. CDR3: CASSSTGVYGYTF. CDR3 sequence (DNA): TGTGCCAGCAGCTCCACAGGGGTCTATGGCTACACCTTC.

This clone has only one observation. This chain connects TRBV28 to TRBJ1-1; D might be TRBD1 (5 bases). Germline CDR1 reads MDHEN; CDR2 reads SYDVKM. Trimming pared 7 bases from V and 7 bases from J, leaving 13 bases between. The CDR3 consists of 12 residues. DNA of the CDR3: TGTGCCAGCATAGTAGGGGATGATGAAGCTTTCTTT. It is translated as CASIVGDDEAFF.

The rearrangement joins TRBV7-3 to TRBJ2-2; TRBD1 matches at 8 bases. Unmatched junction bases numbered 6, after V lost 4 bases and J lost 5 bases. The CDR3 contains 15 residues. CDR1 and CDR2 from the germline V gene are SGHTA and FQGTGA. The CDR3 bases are TGTGCCAGCAGCTCCGGGACAGGTGTTACCGGGGAGCTGTTTTTT. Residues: CASSSGTGVTGELFF.

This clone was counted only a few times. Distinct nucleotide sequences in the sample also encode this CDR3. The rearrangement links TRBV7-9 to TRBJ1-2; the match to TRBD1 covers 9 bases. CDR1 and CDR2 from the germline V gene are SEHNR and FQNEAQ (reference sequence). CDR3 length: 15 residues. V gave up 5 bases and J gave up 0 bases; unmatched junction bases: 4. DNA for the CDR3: TGTGCCAGCAGCCTGGGACAGGGCACTAACTATGGCTACACCTTC. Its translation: CASSLGQGTNYGYTF.

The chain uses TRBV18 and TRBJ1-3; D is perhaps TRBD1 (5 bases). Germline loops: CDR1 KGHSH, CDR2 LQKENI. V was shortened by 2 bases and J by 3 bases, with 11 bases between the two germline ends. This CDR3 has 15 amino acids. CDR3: CASSPGAVFGNTIYF. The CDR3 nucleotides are TGTGCCAGCTCACCAGGGGCAGTATTTGGAAACACCATATATTTT.